This is a list of T cell receptor beta chains from one sample in a study of T cells in localized non-small cell lung cancer. TCRdb's copy holds only in-frame clones and misses some; the assay was immunoSEQ multiplex PCR. The sample shows tens of thousands of clones, approximately 84% of them seen only once. The material was peripheral blood, obtained before any cancer treatment. These receptors came from a male donor at least 60 years old with stage I squamous cell lung carcinoma. The CDR3 runs from the conserved cysteine through the conserved F or W. D genes are given only for firm matches. Rows may omit the clone size; those that give it use once, few, many or a size class.

v_gene	j_gene	len	abundance	d_gene	CDR3aa	CDR3nt
TRBV6-1	TRBJ1-5	13	.	.	CASRPQVNQPQHF	TGTGCCAGCAGGCCTCAGGTCAATCAGCCCCAGCATTTT
TRBV19	TRBJ1-4	14	.	.	CASSPSLQREKLFF	TGTGCCAGTAGTCCATCCTTGCAACGGGAAAAACTGTTTTTT
TRBV19	TRBJ1-2	14	.	TRBD1	CASSHGQGFSGYTF	TGTGCCAGTAGTCACGGACAGGGTTTCTCTGGCTACACCTTC
TRBV25-1	TRBJ2-6	16	.	TRBD1	CASSGWGQAKANVLTF	TGTGCCAGCAGTGGATGGGGACAGGCGAAGGCCAACGTCCTGACTTTC
TRBV11-2	TRBJ2-7	15	.	.	CASSLDRVHSYEQYF	TGTGCCAGCAGCTTAGACAGGGTTCACTCCTACGAGCAGTACTTC
TRBV5-1	TRBJ1-4	15	.	.	CASSSTGPANEKLFF	TGCGCCAGCAGCTCCACAGGGCCGGCTAATGAAAAACTGTTTTTT
TRBV6-1	TRBJ1-1	11	.	.	CASSVNGEAFF	TGTGCCAGCAGTGTTAACGGGGAAGCTTTCTTT
TRBV19	TRBJ2-1	15	.	TRBD2	CASGVRAGGYNEQFF	TGTGCCAGTGGGGTTCGGGCGGGAGGGTACAATGAGCAGTTCTTC
TRBV29-1	TRBJ2-1	14	.	TRBD1	CTTIGGQGLNEQFF	TGCACCACAATTGGGGGACAGGGACTCAATGAGCAGTTCTTC
TRBV2	TRBJ2-7	16	.	TRBD1	CASSGSGGTGGDEQYF	TGTGCCAGCAGTGGTTCAGGGGGGACAGGCGGGGACGAGCAGTACTTC
TRBV6-5	TRBJ1-2	12	.	.	CASRTADYGYTF	TGTGCCAGCCGGACAGCAGACTATGGCTACACCTTC
TRBV4-3	TRBJ2-1	16	.	TRBD2	CASSQGVGRDYNEQFF	TGCGCCAGCAGCCAGGGGGTAGGGAGGGACTACAATGAGCAGTTCTTC
TRBV5-6	TRBJ2-1	13	.	.	CASSLTGDNEQFF	TGTGCCAGCAGCTTGACGGGGGACAATGAGCAGTTCTTC
TRBV5-1	TRBJ1-1	16	medium-sized	.	CASSARGTLTGTEAFF	TGCGCCAGCTCAGCTCGGGGGACCCTAACGGGCACTGAAGCTTTCTTT